This T cell receptor (beta chain) was profiled in a study of T-cell memory formation after mild COVID-19. Whole-study context: Clusters were largely donor specific. Study-level findings and limits: Clonal second-wave expansions that peaked on day 37 had unconfirmed SARS-CoV-2 specificity. Pre-infection memory already had some responding clones, implying cross-reactive memory joined.

The germline V gene encodes CDR1 LGHNA and CDR2 YSLEER. V was clipped by 1 base and J by 3 bases; unmatched bases: 9. This CDR3 spans 17 amino acids. This clonotype came up a few times. Its antigen is undetermined. Constant-segment-primed 5'RACE gave TCR alpha and TCR beta cDNA libraries with sample barcodes and UMIs. TCRdb redid the calling of the 5' RACE reads with MiXCR, one entry per CDR3 protein. The sample lists roughly 610,000 distinct CDR3 sequences, 15% to 20% occurring once. This sequence was found in an adult woman who had mild COVID-19 (a few samples of this study predate the infection). Cell type and time point are not known. Sequenced material: PBMCs or a T cell subset sorted from them (not recorded which). This rearrangement joins TRBV4-3 to TRBJ2-7, with 10 bases matching TRBD2. CDR3 sequence: CASSQGTTSGIHYEQYF. The CDR3 coding sequence is TGCGCCAGCAGCCAAGGGACTACTAGCGGGATTCACTACGAGCAGTACTTC.